This TCR beta chain comes out of a study of CD8+CD57+ T cells in acquired aplastic anemia. Overall study context: Sorting CD4+ and CD8+ cells gave DNA averaging approximately 3 ug.

Details on this clonotype: What it recognizes is unknown.

Points from the study as a whole: Patients had twenty-nine CD8+ CDR3 sequences in common with controls (the shared set). CD8+ Simpson's diversity showed no significant patient-control difference.

TCR beta VDJ combinations and CDR3 sequences were profiled from genomic DNA. From the reads, TCRdb called clonotypes with MiXCR, one entry per CDR3 protein. Among 250,000 to 300,000 distinct CDR3 sequences listed, 56% were seen once. The V segment lost 8 bases and the J segment 2 bases; nucleotides outside the gene matches: 8. CDR1 SNHLY and CDR2 FYNNEI come from the germline V gene. This CDR3 has 14 residues. The genes are TRBV2 and TRBJ2-5, with TRBD1 matching over 7 bases. This receptor was obtained from a human donor with severe aplastic anemia or a healthy control (not recorded which). The specimen was sorted CD4+, CD8+, or CD8+CD57+ T cells (not recorded which) from PBMCs. The CDR3 loop reads CASYPRGRQETQYF. CDR3 nucleotide sequence: TGTGCCAGCTACCCTAGGGGGCGTCAAGAGACCCAGTACTTC.